Listed below are T cell receptor beta chains from one sample, sequenced in a study of post-analysis software for immune sequencing data. TCRdb passed the PCR reads through MiXCR, listing each CDR3 protein once. Of 820,000 or so distinct CDR3 sequences detected, about 57% appear once; the ten largest clones hold around 4.5%. Source material: blood. The receptors were sampled from a girl aged 5 to 17 with multiple sclerosis. Each CDR3 is given with its conserved first and last residue. The D gene is left open where the match is weak. For some rows the clone size is stated as once, few or many, or as a class when expanded; others skip it.

TGCAGCTTTCGTCGAGGCTCGGGAAACACTGAAGCTTTCTTT	CSFRRGSGNTEAFF	TRBV29-1	NA	few	TRBJ1-1
TGTGCCAGCAGCTTGGGTAGTTGGCTCGAGCAGTACTTC	CASSLGSWLEQYF	TRBV7-2	NA	NA	TRBJ2-7
TGTGCCACACTTGCGGGAGCCCTGCAAGAGACCCAGTACTTC	CATLAGALQETQYF	TRBV28	TRBD2	NA	TRBJ2-5
TGCAGTGCTAGCCCGACGGCGGGCACTGAAGCTTTCTTT	CSASPTAGTEAFF	TRBV20-1	NA	few	TRBJ1-1
TGTGCCAGCAGCTTAATAGGGGCCGCCGGGGAGCTGTTTTTT	CASSLIGAAGELFF	TRBV7-2	NA	once	TRBJ2-2
TGCGCCAGCAGCTGGGGACAGGGTAACACCGGGGAGCTGTTTTTT	CASSWGQGNTGELFF	TRBV5-1	TRBD1	NA	TRBJ2-2
TGTGCCAGCAGTTCCGGGAGAGGTTCGGATACGCAGTATTTT	CASSSGRGSDTQYF	TRBV6-6	NA	NA	TRBJ2-3
TGCAGCGTCGCCCCCCAGGGGGCGCGTCAGTTCTTC	CSVAPQGARQFF	TRBV29-1	TRBD1	NA	TRBJ2-1
TGTGCTAGCAGCTCGGTCGGACAGATGAACACTGAAGCTTTCTTT	CASSSVGQMNTEAFF	TRBV7-7	NA	NA	TRBJ1-1
TGTGCCAGCAGCCACTTGCCGGGTCCCGAGCAGTTCTTC	CASSHLPGPEQFF	TRBV7-9	NA	NA	TRBJ2-1
TGTGCCAGCAGCCAATGGGAGGTTTCACCCCTCCACTTT	CASSQWEVSPLHF	TRBV3-1	NA	NA	TRBJ1-6